A single sample is the source of the 28 T cell receptor beta chains below, sequenced in a study of CD8+CD57+ T cells in acquired aplastic anemia (dated by TCRdb to the late 2010s). The instrument given in TCRdb is Illumina HiSeq 2000. Genomic DNA was used as template for profiling of TCR beta VDJ combinations and CDR3 sequences. TCRdb itself trimmed the public reads at Q25 with fastp, ran MiXCR and retained productive beta chains. Duplicate CDR3 protein sequences are folded into a single record with the most common DNA and genes. In all, the sample holds some 48,000 distinct CDR3 sequences, and around 70% of those were seen once. The ten biggest clones cover around a third of the sample. Sequences were obtained from sorted CD4+, CD8+, or CD8+CD57+ T cells (not recorded which) from PBMCs. These receptors came from a human donor in good health, serving as a control.

This clonotype is a singleton in its sample. The chain recombines TRBV7-3 with TRBJ1-1; D is unclear. The length of the CDR3 is 13 residues. Per the germline V gene, CDR1 is SGHTA and CDR2 is FQGTGA. With 5 bases removed from V and 1 base from J, the gap between germline ends came to 8 bases. As DNA, the CDR3 is TGTGCCAGCAGCCAAAATAGGAACACTGAAGCTTTCTTT. Translation: CASSQNRNTEAFF.

This chain uses TRBV2 with TRBJ1-2, with D possibly being TRBD1 (6 bases). This CDR3 is built from 12 residues. The V gene's germline CDR1 is SNHLY and CDR2 FYNNEI. Trimming pared 4 bases from V and 8 bases from J, leaving 11 bases between. The CDR3 nucleotides read TGTGCCAGCAGTGCTACAGGGCAGGGCTACACCTTC. Amino acids: CASSATGQGYTF. Using reference TRBV2 and TRBJ1-2 for the parts outside the CDR3, the full variable domain is EPEVTQTPSHQVTQMGQEVILRCVPISNHLYFYWYRQILGQKVEFLVSFYNNEISEKSEIFDDQFSVERPDGSNFTLKIRSTKLEDSAMYFCASSATGQGYTFGSGTRLTVV.

The CDR3 nucleotides are TGTGCCAGCAGTGTGACAGGAATAAACACTGAAGCTTTCTTT. Translation: CASSVTGINTEAFF. This chain joins TRBV2 and TRBJ1-1; a weak D match, TRBD1 (6 bases). V was trimmed by 4 bases and J by 2 bases, leaving 11 bases between them. Per the germline V gene, CDR1 is SNHLY and CDR2 is FYNNEI. The length of the CDR3 is 14 residues.

This chain uses TRBV10-3 with TRBJ2-7; the D gene could be TRBD1 or TRBD2 (5 bases each). Germline loops: CDR1 ENHRY, CDR2 SYGVKD. V was clipped by 10 bases and J by 2 bases, with 15 bases between them. This CDR3 region has 13 residues. CDR3 sequence reads: CASSQRGPYEQYF. As DNA, the CDR3 is TGTGCCAGCAGCCAGAGGGGTCCCTACGAGCAGTACTTC.

This clonotype was counted a single time. The rearrangement uses TRBV10-3 and TRBJ2-1; no clear D. Per the germline V gene, CDR1 is ENHRY and CDR2 is SYGVKD. The CDR3 consists of 14 residues. Trimming removed 0 bases at V and 3 bases at J, with 6 bases between. CDR3 amino acids: CAISESYGYNEQFF. The CDR3 DNA is TGTGCCATCAGTGAGTCGTACGGCTACAATGAGCAGTTCTTC.

CDR3 nucleotides: TGTGCCAGCAGCTTAGCCGAGCGGTTAAGCTCAGCGGGGCATGAGCAGTTCTTC. Protein sequence: CASSLAERLSSAGHEQFF. The genes are TRBV11-1 and TRBJ2-1; 7 nucleotides line up with TRBD2. Germline-derived CDR1 and CDR2 are SGHAT and FQDESV (reference sequence). The CDR3 is 18 amino acids. V lost 0 bases, J lost 8 bases, and 16 bases stayed unmatched. Filled out from reference TRBV11-1 and TRBJ2-1, the complete variable domain reads EAEVAQSPRYKITEKSQAVAFWCDPISGHATLYWYRQILGQGPELLVQFQDESVVDDSQLPKDRFSAERLKGVDSTLKIQPAELGDSAMYLCASSLAERLSSAGHEQFFGPGTRLTVL.

CDR3 protein: CSATDRLGEQYF. In DNA, the CDR3 is TGCAGTGCAACGGACAGGTTAGGGGAGCAGTACTTC. The V and J genes are TRBV20-1 and TRBJ2-7; 7 nucleotides line up with TRBD1. With V trimmed by 6 bases and J by 7 bases, 9 bases remained unmatched. This CDR3 has 12 residues. Germline CDR1 and CDR2: DFQATT and SNEGSKA (reference sequence).

The table lists this clonotype with many counts. J is TRBJ1-3 and V is TRBV7-6; no firm D call. This CDR3 region has 14 residues. Germline CDR1 and CDR2: SGHVS and FNYEAQ. Trimming removed 8 bases at V and 4 bases at J, with 15 bases between. Written as DNA, the CDR3 is TGTGCCAGCTTCCCCTTGGGGTCCGGAAACACCATATATTTT. This encodes CASFPLGSGNTIYF.

As for this clonotype: An end of the junction differs from the germline gene, which may be a read error. The chain combines TRBV7-3 with TRBJ2-5; D not certain. Germline-derived CDR1 and CDR2 are SGHTA and FQGTGA. CDR3 length equals 16 residues. CDR3 DNA: TGCGCCAGCAGCTTGGTCGTCTTTTTGGATGGAGAGACCCAGTACTTC. It is translated as CASSLVVFLDGETQYF.

This clonotype showed up many times. The CDR3 is CASSQEFLGQGSMGTQYF. DNA for the CDR3: TGTGCCAGCAGCCAAGAGTTCCTGGGACAGGGGTCGATGGGGACCCAGTACTTC. The chain is built from TRBV14 and TRBJ2-5; 10 bases agree with TRBD1. The CDR3 totals 18 residues. Trimming cost V 0 bases and J 7 bases; bases outside gene matches: 14. Germline CDR1 and CDR2: SGHDN and FVKESK.

This clonotype was counted many times. The chain recombines TRBV6-6 with TRBJ2-7; tentatively, D is TRBD2 (6 bases). The CDR3 sequence is 14 residues long. Germline CDR1 reads MNHNY; CDR2 reads SVGAGI (reference sequence). V lost 2 bases, J lost 3 bases, and 11 bases lay in between. CDR3 nucleotide sequence: TGTGCCAGCAGTTACCCAACGCGGGGCTACGAGCAGTACTTC. This encodes CASSYPTRGYEQYF.

The rearrangement joins TRBV20-1 to TRBJ2-1; D is unresolved. CDR3 size: 15 residues. Germline V gene lookup returns CDR1 DFQATT and CDR2 SNEGSKA (reference sequence). The ends were cut back, 3 bases at V and 0 bases at J, with 12 bases in the middle. The CDR3 reads CSASLGSNSYNEQFF. The CDR3 DNA sequence: TGCAGTGCTAGCCTAGGATCAAACTCCTACAATGAGCAGTTCTTC.

The genes are TRBV2 and TRBJ2-7; 9 bases match TRBD1. V trimming: 3 bases; J trimming: 2 bases; junction bases outside the gene matches: 5. CDR1 and CDR2 from the germline V gene are SNHLY and FYNNEI. This CDR3 has 15 amino acids. CDR3 sequence reads: CASSDSGTGTYEQYF. The CDR3 bases are TGTGCCAGCAGTGACTCTGGGACAGGGACCTACGAGCAGTACTTC.

The CDR3 here is CSAVYSTNYGYTF. In nucleotides, the CDR3 is TGCAGTGCCGTGTACAGCACTAACTATGGCTACACCTTC. The V call is TRBV20-1, the J call TRBJ1-2; D is ambiguous. The CDR3 runs 13 residues. Germline V gives CDR1 DFQATT, CDR2 SNEGSKA (reference sequence). The V end lost 6 bases, the J end lost 0 bases, and 11 bases lay between the germline ends.

V gene TRBV29-1 combines with J gene TRBJ2-7; maybe TRBD1 (6 bases). The CDR3 contains 11 residues. The V end lost 8 bases, the J end lost 2 bases, and 10 bases lay between the germline ends. The V gene's germline CDR1 is SQVTM and CDR2 ANQGSEA. CDR3 nucleotide sequence: TGCAGCTTGGGACAAGCCTACGAGCAGTACTTC. The encoded protein is CSLGQAYEQYF.

The V gene is TRBV2, the J gene TRBJ1-2, with D possibly TRBD1 on 6 matching bases. The CDR3 sequence is 11 residues long. Per germline, CDR1 SNHLY and CDR2 FYNNEI. The V end was cut by 6 bases, the J end by 7 bases, with 9 bases between. DNA for the CDR3: TGTGCCAGCAGGTTGGACAGTGGCTACACCTTC. Its protein product is CASRLDSGYTF.

V gene TRBV24-1 combines with J gene TRBJ1-2; maybe TRBD1 (5 bases). Germline CDR1 reads KGHDR; CDR2 reads SFDVKD. This CDR3 spans 13 amino acids. With 7 bases removed from V and 5 bases from J, the gap between germline ends came to 13 bases. This chain's CDR3 is CATSAQEGYGYTF. Here the CDR3 DNA reads TGTGCCACCAGCGCACAGGAGGGGTATGGCTACACCTTC.

The V gene is TRBV5-1, the J gene TRBJ1-1; D unclear. This CDR3 is built from 13 residues. The V end was cut by 5 bases, the J end by 0 bases, with 8 bases between. The germline CDR1 and CDR2 sequences are SGHRS and YFSETQ. The CDR3, as DNA: TGCGCCAGCAGTGAATGGATGAACACTGAAGCTTTCTTT. This codes for CASSEWMNTEAFF.

The chain uses TRBV7-8 and TRBJ2-5; D is uncertain. The CDR3 totals 14 residues. CDR1 and CDR2 (germline): SGHVS, FQNEAQ. V gave up 5 bases and J gave up 1 base, with 11 bases separating them. The CDR3 spells CASSVLDFQETQYF. For the CDR3, the DNA is TGTGCCAGCAGCGTGCTAGACTTCCAAGAGACCCAGTACTTC.

The CDR3 reads CSVELGNTEAFF. DNA of the CDR3: TGCAGCGTTGAATTGGGAAATACTGAAGCTTTCTTT. V gene TRBV29-1 combines with J gene TRBJ1-1; no clear D. Trimming pared 2 bases from V and 5 bases from J, leaving 9 bases between. Germline V gene sequence: CDR1 SQVTM, CDR2 ANQGSEA. This CDR3 has 12 amino acids.

This clonotype was seen at least ten times. This chain links TRBV6-1 with TRBJ2-3; unclear D gene. V lost 1 base, J lost 1 base, and 3 bases lay in between. Germline loops: CDR1 MNHNS, CDR2 SASEGT. The CDR3 consists of 13 residues. The CDR3 DNA reads TGTGCCAGCAGTGAAGGGGGCACAGATACGCAGTATTTT. It encodes CASSEGGTDTQYF.

This chain uses TRBV2 with TRBJ1-5, with 8 bases aligning to TRBD1. This CDR3 spans 14 amino acids. The V segment lost 6 bases and the J segment 2 bases; nucleotides outside the gene matches: 3. Looked up from germline, CDR1 is SNHLY and CDR2 is FYNNEI. In DNA form, the CDR3 reads TGTGCCAGCAGCCAGACAGGGGGCAATCAGCCCCAGCATTTT. Its translation is CASSQTGGNQPQHF.

The V gene is TRBV2, the J gene TRBJ2-7; D gene uncertain. CDR1 is SNHLY and CDR2 is FYNNEI in the germline V gene. V lost 7 bases and J lost 6, with 7 bases in between. The CDR3 is 10 residues long. CDR3 loop: CASKVGEQYF. The CDR3 DNA reads TGTGCCAGCAAAGTTGGCGAGCAGTACTTC. Variable domain in full (rest from reference TRBV2 and TRBJ2-7): EPEVTQTPSHQVTQMGQEVILRCVPISNHLYFYWYRQILGQKVEFLVSFYNNEISEKSEIFDDQFSVERPDGSNFTLKIRSTKLEDSAMYFCASKVGEQYFGPGTRLTVT.

This clonotype was recorded a few times. The CDR3 DNA reads as TGTGCCAGTAGGTCGGGCAATCAGCCCCAGCATTTT. It specifies CASRSGNQPQHF. The chain is built from TRBV19 and TRBJ1-5; D unclear. Per germline, CDR1 LNHDA and CDR2 SQIVND (reference sequence). V was clipped by 6 bases and J by 2 bases, with 5 bases between them. The CDR3 is 12 residues long.

This chain joins TRBV20-1 and TRBJ2-3, with TRBD2 matching over 10 bases. Trimming cost V 4 bases and J 1 base; bases outside gene matches: 2. In germline, CDR1 is DFQATT, CDR2 SNEGSKA (reference sequence). This CDR3 has 14 residues. The CDR3 coding sequence is TGCAGTGCTACACTAGCGGGGCGCACAGATACGCAGTATTTT. Protein sequence: CSATLAGRTDTQYF.

This clonotype was seen more than once but under ten times. The V call is TRBV7-9, the J call TRBJ2-5; the D is unclear. The ends were cut back, 5 bases at V and 5 bases at J, with 6 bases in the middle. The V gene's germline CDR1 is SEHNR and CDR2 FQNEAQ (reference sequence). CDR3 length: 11 residues. The CDR3: CASSPVETQYF. Here the CDR3 DNA reads TGTGCCAGCAGCCCAGTGGAGACCCAGTACTTC.

The chain links TRBV7-6 to TRBJ2-5, with a possible D match to TRBD2 (5 bases). Germline CDR1 reads SGHVS; CDR2 reads FNYEAQ. The CDR3 extends over 13 amino acids. Trimming removed 5 bases from V and 4 bases from J, with 11 bases in between. This CDR3 reads CASSIWTAETQYF. The CDR3 nucleotides read TGTGCCAGCAGCATCTGGACTGCAGAGACCCAGTACTTC.

This clonotype occurred once. The chain is built from TRBV7-9 and TRBJ1-5, with D hard to call. V lost 2 bases and J lost 9, with 8 bases in between. The CDR3 runs to 12 residues. Germline V lookup: CDR1 SEHNR, CDR2 FQNEAQ (reference sequence). The chain's CDR3 is CASSLNSPPQHF. The CDR3, as DNA: TGTGCCAGCAGCTTAAACTCCCCGCCCCAGCATTTT.